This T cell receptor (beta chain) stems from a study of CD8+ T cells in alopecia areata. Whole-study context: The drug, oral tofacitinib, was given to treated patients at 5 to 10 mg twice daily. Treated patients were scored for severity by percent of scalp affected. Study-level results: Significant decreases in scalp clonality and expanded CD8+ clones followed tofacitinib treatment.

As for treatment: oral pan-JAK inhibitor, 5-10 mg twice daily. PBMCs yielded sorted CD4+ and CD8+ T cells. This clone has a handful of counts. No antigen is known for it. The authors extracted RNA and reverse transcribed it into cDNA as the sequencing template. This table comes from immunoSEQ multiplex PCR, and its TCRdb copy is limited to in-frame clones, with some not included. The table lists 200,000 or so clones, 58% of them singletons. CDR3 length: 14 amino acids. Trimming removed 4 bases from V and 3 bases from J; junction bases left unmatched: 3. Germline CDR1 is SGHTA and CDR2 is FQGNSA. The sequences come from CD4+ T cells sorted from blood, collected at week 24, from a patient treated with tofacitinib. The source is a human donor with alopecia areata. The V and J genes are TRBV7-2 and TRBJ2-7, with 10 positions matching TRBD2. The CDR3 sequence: CASSSWTSGYEQYF. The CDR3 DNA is TGTGCCAGCAGCTCATGGACTAGCGGCTACGAGCAGTACTTC.